In its sample, the clone carrying this T cell receptor (beta chain) was seen many times. These data come from a study of early T cells in non-severe SARS-CoV-2 infection. Whole-study context: Sequenced material consisted of bulk RNA (from unsorted whole blood), and chains were unpaired.

V was clipped by 4 bases and J by 5 bases, with 11 bases between them. Germline V gene lookup returns CDR1 KGHDR and CDR2 SFDVKD. There are 14 residues in the CDR3. Each cDNA molecule carried a unique molecular identifier. TCRdb analysed the 5' RACE reads with MiXCR anew, one entry per CDR3 protein. This table holds about 70,000 distinct CDR3 sequences, about 4.9% found once. The chain joins TRBV24-1 to TRBJ2-1; a weak D match, TRBD1 (5 bases). This sequence originates from an adult who was a healthcare worker with PCR-confirmed SARS-CoV-2 infection or an uninfected control (not recorded which). The donor label of this sample is uncertain. The material was whole blood, obtained at baseline. CDR3 region: CATSDARDHNEQFF. CDR3 nucleotides: TGTGCCACCAGTGACGCCAGGGATCACAATGAGCAGTTCTTC.